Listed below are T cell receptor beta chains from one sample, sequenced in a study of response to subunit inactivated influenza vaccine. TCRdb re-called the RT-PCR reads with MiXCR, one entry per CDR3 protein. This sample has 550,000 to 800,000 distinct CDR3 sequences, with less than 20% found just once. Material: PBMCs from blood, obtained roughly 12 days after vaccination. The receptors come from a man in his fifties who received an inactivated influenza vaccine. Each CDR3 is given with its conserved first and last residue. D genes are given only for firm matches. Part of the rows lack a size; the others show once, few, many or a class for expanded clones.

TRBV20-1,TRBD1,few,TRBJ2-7,TGCAGTGCTAATGGACAGGGTTACTACGAGCAGTACTTC,CSANGQGYYEQYF
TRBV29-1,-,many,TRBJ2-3,TGCAGCGTTGACATCGGGAGAACAGATACGCAGTATTTT,CSVDIGRTDTQYF
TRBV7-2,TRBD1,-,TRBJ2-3,TGTGCCAGCAGCCTCCATCAAGGGGGCGGCACAGATACGCAGTATTTT,CASSLHQGGGTDTQYF
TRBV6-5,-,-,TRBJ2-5,TGTGCCAGCAGTTACTCTCAGGGGAGAGGAGATACCCAGTACTTC,CASSYSQGRGDTQYF
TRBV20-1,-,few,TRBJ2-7,TGCAGTGCCTGCCCCGCCGACAGGAGGAGCGAGCAGTACTTC,CSACPADRRSEQYF
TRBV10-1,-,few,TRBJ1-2,TGCGCCAGCGTCCGGGCCCCCAAGAGCTATGGCTACACCTTC,CASVRAPKSYGYTF
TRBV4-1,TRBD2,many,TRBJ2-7,TGCGCCAGCAGCCAAGGGCTCATCATCCCTAGCGGGAGAGGCGAGCAGTACTTC,CASSQGLIIPSGRGEQYF
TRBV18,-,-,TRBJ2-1,TGTGCCAGCTCACCCCGGCAGGGTAACAATGAGCAGTTCTTC,CASSPRQGNNEQFF
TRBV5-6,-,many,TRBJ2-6,TGTGCCAGCAGTCTAGGACGCCTGAGGTCTGGGGCCAACGTCCTGACTTTC,CASSLGRLRSGANVLTF
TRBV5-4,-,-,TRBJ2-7,TGTGCCAGCAGCCCTAGTACGGGCGACGAGCAGTACTTC,CASSPSTGDEQYF
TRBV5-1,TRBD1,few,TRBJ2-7,TGCGCCAGCAGCGATCCGGGACAGCAAGGAGAGCAGTACTTC,CASSDPGQQGEQYF
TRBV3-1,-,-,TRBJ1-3,TGTGCCAGCAGCCAAGATTTAGTCCTCTCTGGAAACACCATATATTTT,CASSQDLVLSGNTIYF
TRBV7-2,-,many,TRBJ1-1,TGTGCCAGCAGCTCCCAAATGAACACTGAAGCTTTCTTT,CASSSQMNTEAFF
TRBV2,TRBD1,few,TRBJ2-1,TGTGCCAGCAGTGATTCCGGGACAGCGTACAATGAGCAGTTCTTC,CASSDSGTAYNEQFF
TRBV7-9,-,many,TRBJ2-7,TGTGCCAGCAGCTCACAGGGAACCTACGAGCAGTACTTC,CASSSQGTYEQYF
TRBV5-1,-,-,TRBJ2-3,TGCGCCAGCCAACCCCCTAGCACAGATACGCAGTATTTT,CASQPPSTDTQYF
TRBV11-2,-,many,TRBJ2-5,TGTGCCAGCAGCTTGGTGGGGGCGTTGGCAGAGACCCAGTACTTC,CASSLVGALAETQYF
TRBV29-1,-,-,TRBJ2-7,TGCAGCGTTGCTGACAGCGCGTGGATGGGGACCTACGAGCAGTACTTC,CSVADSAWMGTYEQYF
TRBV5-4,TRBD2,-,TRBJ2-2,TGTGCCAGCAGCTTGGGTAGCGGGGGGATGAACACCGGGGAGCTGTTTTTT,CASSLGSGGMNTGELFF
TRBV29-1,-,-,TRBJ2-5,TGCAGCGCCAACAGTGGACAAGAGACCCAGTACTTC,CSANSGQETQYF
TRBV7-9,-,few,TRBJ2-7,TGTGCCAGCAACGGAAGGGGGGAAGGCACCTACGAGCAGTACTTC,CASNGRGEGTYEQYF
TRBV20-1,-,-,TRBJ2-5,TGCAGTGCTATACGGCCTGGGGCAAACCAAGAGACCCAGTACTTC,CSAIRPGANQETQYF
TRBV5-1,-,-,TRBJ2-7,TGCGCCAGCAGCTTGGGGGCTACGGGACAAACCTACGAGCAGTACTTC,CASSLGATGQTYEQYF
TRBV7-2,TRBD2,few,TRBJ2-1,TGTGCCAGCCGGGCTAGCGGGAGGGCCAATGAGCAGTTCTTC,CASRASGRANEQFF
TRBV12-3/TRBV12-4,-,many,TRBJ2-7,TGTGCCAGCAGTTTAGGACAGGTTTTTGGCTACGAGCAGTACTTC,CASSLGQVFGYEQYF
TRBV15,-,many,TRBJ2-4,TGTGCCACCCCACCTACGCGGGACGGGAAAAACATTCAGTACTTC,CATPPTRDGKNIQYF
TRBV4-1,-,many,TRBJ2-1,TGCGCCAGCAGCCAAGAAAGTGAGCAGTTCTTC,CASSQESEQFF
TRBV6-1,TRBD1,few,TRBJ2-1,TGTGCCAGCAGGATAGGGACAGTCAATGAGCAGTTCTTC,CASRIGTVNEQFF
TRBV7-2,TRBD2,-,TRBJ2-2,TGTGCCAGCAGCTTAGTCGGTCTAGCGGGAGTAGGCGGGGAGCTGTTTTTT,CASSLVGLAGVGGELFF
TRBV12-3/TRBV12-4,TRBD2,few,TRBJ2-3,TGTGCCAGCAGTTTAGTCTCTGCGGGAGGGACAGATACGCAGTATTTT,CASSLVSAGGTDTQYF
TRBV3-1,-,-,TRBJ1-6,TGTGCCAGCAGCCACGGGGACTATAATTCACCCCTCCACTTT,CASSHGDYNSPLHF
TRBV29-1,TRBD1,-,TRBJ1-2,TGCAGCGTTGGAGGGGACAGGGGAATCTATGGCTACACCTTC,CSVGGDRGIYGYTF
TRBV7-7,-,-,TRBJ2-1,TGTGCCAGCAGCAAAAGTCCCAGCAATGAGCAGTTCTTC,CASSKSPSNEQFF
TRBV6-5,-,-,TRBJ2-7,TGTGCCAGCAGTTACTCGGGTCAGGTCAGGAGCTACGAGCAGTACTTC,CASSYSGQVRSYEQYF
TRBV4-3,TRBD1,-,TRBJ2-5,TGCGCCAGCAGCCGGGGACAGGGGGGACGTCAAGAGACCCAGTACTTC,CASSRGQGGRQETQYF
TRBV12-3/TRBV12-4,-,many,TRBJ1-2,TGTGCCAGCAGTTCCATGCTCTATGGCTACACCTTC,CASSSMLYGYTF
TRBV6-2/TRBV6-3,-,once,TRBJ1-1,TGTGCCAGCAGCCTCGGGGGGGGAGGGAGCACTGAAGCTTTCTTT,CASSLGGGGSTEAFF
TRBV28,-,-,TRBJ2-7,TGTGCCAGCATGAGGAACGCAGGTTACGAGCAGTACTTC,CASMRNAGYEQYF
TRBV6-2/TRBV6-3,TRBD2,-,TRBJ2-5,TGTGCCAGCAGTGCCCGGACTAGCAGGTTACAAGAGACCCAGTACTTC,CASSARTSRLQETQYF
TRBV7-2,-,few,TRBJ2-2,TGTGCCAGCAGCTTAGCAGCGTCGAACACCGGGGAGCTGTTTTTT,CASSLAASNTGELFF
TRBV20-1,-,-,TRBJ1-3,TGCAGTGCTACAGGACAAGAAGCCTTCTCTGGAAACACCATATATTTT,CSATGQEAFSGNTIYF
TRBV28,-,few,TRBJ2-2,TGTGCCAGCAGTGTGACCGGGGACTCAATTAACCCTTACGGGGAGCTGTTTTTT,CASSVTGDSINPYGELFF
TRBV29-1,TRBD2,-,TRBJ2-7,TGCAGCGTTGCCCTAGCGGGATCGGAGTACGAGCAGTACTTC,CSVALAGSEYEQYF
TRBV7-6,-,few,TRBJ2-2,TGTGCCAGCAGCTTAAGACGTGGAGGGGGGAACACCGGGGAGCTGTTTTTT,CASSLRRGGGNTGELFF
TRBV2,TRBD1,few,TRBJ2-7,TGTGCCAGCAACCTGGGACAGTCCTACGAGCAGTACTTC,CASNLGQSYEQYF
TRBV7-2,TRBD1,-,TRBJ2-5,TGTGCCAGCAGCTCGCCGGGACAGGGGATGACCCAGTACTTC,CASSSPGQGMTQYF
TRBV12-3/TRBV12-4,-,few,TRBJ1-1,TGTGCCAGCAGTTTGGATCTATCAAAAGGGACTGAAGCTTTCTTT,CASSLDLSKGTEAFF
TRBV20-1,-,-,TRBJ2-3,TGCAGTGCTAGAGATCCTGTCAGTCCCCCCTACACAGATACGCAGTATTTT,CSARDPVSPPYTDTQYF
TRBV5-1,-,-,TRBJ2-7,TGCGCCAGCAGCTTGTCCGGACCGGGGCTCAACGAGCAGTACTTC,CASSLSGPGLNEQYF
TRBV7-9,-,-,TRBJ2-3,TGTGCCAGCTTGGTGGCGGGCACAGATACGCAGTATTTT,CASLVAGTDTQYF